This TCR beta chain was found in a study of blood T cell repertoires in COVID-19. Trimming pared 6 bases from V and 7 bases from J, leaving 10 bases between. CDR3 size: 13 residues. Germline-derived CDR1 and CDR2 are MNHEY and SVGAGI. Assay used: immunoSEQ multiplex PCR; TCRdb lists only in-frame clones, some missing. The sample gives around 100,000 clones, around four fifths of which show up once; around a third is in the top ten. This clone appeared a single time. The chain couples TRBV6-5 to TRBJ1-6, with D possibly TRBD1 on 6 matching bases. The sample comprised peripheral blood. This sequence was found in a man between 65 and 85 years old with active or convalescent COVID-19. The CDR3 DNA reads as TGTGCCAGCAGAGGACAGCTCAATTCACCCCTCCACTTT. The encoded protein is CASRGQLNSPLHF.